Below, one T cell receptor (beta chain) is given with its context. The data are from a study of T cell changes during pregnancy in multiple sclerosis. The method was immunoSEQ multiplex PCR; TCRdb's version includes in-frame clones alone and lacks a portion of them. Among approximately 79,000 clones listed, 93% were seen once. The V and J ends lost 1 base and 0 bases respectively, with 12 bases between them. The CDR3 totals 17 residues. Germline-derived CDR1 and CDR2 are LGHNA and YNFKEQ. This specimen consisted of peripheral blood, obtained in the second trimester of pregnancy. This TCR derives from a female donor in good health, enrolled as a control in a pregnancy study. The V call is TRBV4-2, the J call TRBJ2-2, with D possibly matching TRBD2 (5 bases). The CDR3 coding sequence is TGTGCCAGCAGCCAAGTGTCAATAGCGTCGAACACCGGGGAGCTGTTTTTT. Translating it yields CASSQVSIASNTGELFF.